A selection of T cell receptor beta chains follows, all from one sample in a study of CD8+CD57+ T cells in acquired aplastic anemia. TCRdb passed the reads through MiXCR, listing each CDR3 protein once. The sample lists some 200,000 distinct CDR3 sequences, roughly 53% occurring once. The specimen sequenced was sorted CD4+, CD8+, or CD8+CD57+ T cells (not recorded which) from PBMCs. Receptor source: a human donor with aplastic anemia. Both conserved end residues are part of each CDR3. Fields, in order: J gene, V gene, CDR3 protein.

>TRBJ1-2|TRBV11-2
CASSLAMTGLYGYTF
>TRBJ2-7|TRBV28
CASSFARGVYYEQYF
>TRBJ1-2|TRBV12-3/TRBV12-4
CASSLAIGYTF
>TRBJ1-3|TRBV6-5
CASSYQGQAGNTIYF
>TRBJ1-2|TRBV2
CASTRDSNYGYTF
>TRBJ2-7|TRBV5-5
CASSGPRQVSSYEQYF
>TRBJ1-1|TRBV6-1
CASSERSPQRAFF
>TRBJ2-3|TRBV7-2
CASSPSYTDTQYF
>TRBJ2-7|TRBV2
CASRGPGNEQYF
>.|TRBV4-3
CASSQGRDSSYEQYF
>TRBJ1-4|TRBV2
CASSVDLVIATNEKLFF
>TRBJ2-7|TRBV5-8
CASTPRTGGYEQYF
>TRBJ1-6|TRBV4-3
CASSQEEADSPLHF
>TRBJ2-1|TRBV20-1
CSASPSSYNEQFF
>TRBJ2-7|TRBV7-2
CASSTGQGRPTKQYF
>TRBJ1-5|TRBV19
CASTLTSGTGDPSNQPQHF
>TRBJ2-5|TRBV20-1
CSARNPGQGGFGVQYF
>TRBJ2-1|TRBV4-1
CASSQERGEQFF
>TRBJ2-5|TRBV7-8
CASSFTADLAGGVPETQYF
>TRBJ2-3|TRBV20-1
CSARAGTSKLRDTQYF
>TRBJ1-1|TRBV19
CASSEGPATNTEAFF
>TRBJ1-1|TRBV7-9
CASAQGQMNTEAFF
>TRBJ2-5|TRBV7-6
CASSLGVFMSWLADTETQYF
>TRBJ2-7|TRBV9
CASSVLGTASSHEQYF
>TRBJ2-3|TRBV5-1
CASSFQGTDTQYF
>TRBJ2-7|TRBV2
CASSLKASDPYEQYF